The 24 T cell receptor beta chains below all came from one sample that was sequenced in a study of human thymus T cells. Thymic samples were excised during corrective heart operations. Sequencing was performed with immunoSEQ multiplex PCR; in TCRdb, only in-frame clones are kept and a portion is missing. The sample holds tens of thousands of clones, 85% to 95% seen once. The sample consisted of thymus tissue. Every receptor here comes from a girl in the first two years of life with a congenital heart defect but otherwise immunologically healthy.

CDR3 sequence reads: CAWVLGEGTHTGELFF. For the CDR3, the DNA is TGTGCCTGGGTCCTTGGAGAGGGGACACACACCGGGGAGCTGTTTTTT. The chain uses TRBV30 and TRBJ2-2, with TRBD1 as a possible D gene (6 bases). V was shortened by 5 bases and J by 3 bases, with 19 bases between the two germline ends. The CDR3 extends over 16 amino acids. From germline, CDR1 is GTSNPN and CDR2 SVGIG (reference sequence).

This clone was detected once. V usage is TRBV9 and J usage is TRBJ2-3; D remains ambiguous. V gave up 4 bases and J gave up 6 bases, with 18 bases separating them. The CDR3 spans 15 residues. Germline assignment: CDR1 SGDLS and CDR2 YYNGEE. This CDR3 reads CASSLMGISGDTQYF. CDR3 sequence (DNA): TGTGCCAGCAGCTTAATGGGTATCTCTGGGGATACGCAGTATTTT.

This clone was seen a handful of times. The V call is TRBV11-2, the J call TRBJ2-5, with D maybe TRBD2 (8 bases). Germline values: CDR1 SGHAT, CDR2 FQNNGV. The V end was cut by 1 base, the J end by 5 bases, with 14 bases between. The CDR3 contains 15 residues. CDR3 coding DNA: TGTGCCAGCAGCTTAGCGGGAGGGGGCCGGGAGACCCAGTACTTC. Protein product: CASSLAGGGRETQYF.

The chain joins TRBV5-4 to TRBJ1-1; 7 bases match TRBD1. Trimming took 1 base from V and 0 from J; bases not matched to a gene: 15. Germline values: CDR1 SGHNT, CDR2 YYREEE (reference sequence). This CDR3 region has 19 residues. CDR3 coding DNA: TGTGCCAGCAGCTTGAACTTCCAGGGGGATAAAGAAATGAACACTGAAGCTTTCTTT. Amino acids: CASSLNFQGDKEMNTEAFF.

The gene calls are TRBV7-3 and TRBJ2-3, with 9 bases that match TRBD2. V was clipped by 4 bases and J by 4 bases; unmatched bases: 9. Germline-derived CDR1 and CDR2 are SGHTA and FQGTGA. CDR3 length equals 16 residues. Here the CDR3 reads CASSSSGNPPADTQYF. CDR3 bases: TGTGCCAGCAGCTCTAGCGGGAACCCGCCCGCAGATACGCAGTATTTT.

CDR3 in DNA: TGTGCCACCAGCAGTAGTGGGACTAGCGTCTCCTACGAGCAGTACTTC. Protein: CATSSSGTSVSYEQYF. The chain uses TRBV15 and TRBJ2-7; TRBD2 aligns across 10 bases. Germline V gene lookup returns CDR1 LNHNV and CDR2 YYDKDF (reference sequence). The CDR3 is made up of 16 amino acids. The ends lost 3 bases at V and 0 bases at J; junction bases unmatched: 5.

The chain employs TRBV2 and TRBJ2-7; D remains unclear. Trimming pared 5 bases from V and 3 bases from J, leaving 5 bases between. The CDR3 covers 11 residues. CDR1 is SNHLY and CDR2 is FYNNEI in the germline V gene. CDR3 region: CASSQSYEQYF. In nucleotides, the CDR3 is TGTGCCAGCAGTCAGAGCTACGAGCAGTACTTC. The whole variable domain, remainder taken from reference TRBV2 and TRBJ2-7, is EPEVTQTPSHQVTQMGQEVILRCVPISNHLYFYWYRQILGQKVEFLVSFYNNEISEKSEIFDDQFSVERPDGSNFTLKIRSTKLEDSAMYFCASSQSYEQYFGPGTRLTVT.

This clone was seen once. The rearrangement uses TRBV10-2 and TRBJ1-5; unclear D gene. The V end was cut by 0 bases, the J end by 4 bases, with 19 bases between. The CDR3 runs 18 residues. Germline V CDR1 and CDR2: WSHSY, SAAADI. CDR3 amino acids: CASSESTRAHLRNQPQHF. As DNA, the CDR3 is TGCGCCAGCAGTGAGTCGACTCGCGCTCACCTGAGAAATCAGCCCCAGCATTTT.

The V and J genes are TRBV4-3 and TRBJ2-7, with unresolved D. With 4 bases removed from V and 3 bases from J, the gap between germline ends came to 16 bases. The germline V gene has CDR1 LGHNA and CDR2 YSLEER. The CDR3 extends over 15 amino acids. CDR3 loop: CASSRALDNGYEQYF. The DNA of the CDR3 is TGCGCCAGCAGCCGGGCCCTTGATAATGGCTACGAGCAGTACTTC.

This rearrangement joins TRBV10-2 to TRBJ2-7; D perhaps matches TRBD2 (6 bases). V lost 7 bases and J lost 2, with 15 bases in between. The V gene's germline CDR1 is WSHSY and CDR2 SAAADI. CDR3 size: 14 residues. CDR3 in DNA: TGCGCCAGCAAACTAGCTGAATGGCCCTACGAGCAGTACTTC. This encodes CASKLAEWPYEQYF.

V usage is TRBV14 and J usage is TRBJ1-1, with no clear D. The V gene's germline CDR1 is SGHDN and CDR2 FVKESK. V was pared by 1 base and J by 3 bases, with 12 bases between. This CDR3 is built from 15 residues. The CDR3 DNA reads TGTGCCAGCAGCCAAGCCACGGGGTGGGACACTGAAGCTTTCTTT. It is translated as CASSQATGWDTEAFF.

In this sample, this clone turned up once. The chain carries TRBV28 and TRBJ2-3; perhaps TRBD1 as D (5 bases). Germline V gives CDR1 MDHEN, CDR2 SYDVKM. The V end lost 3 bases, the J end lost 2 bases, and 21 bases lay between the germline ends. The CDR3 is 18 amino acids. CDR3 bases: TGTGCCAGCAGTTTCCCCTCCCTGGGGCCGCTACACACAGATACGCAGTATTTT. This translates into CASSFPSLGPLHTDTQYF.

J is TRBJ2-7 and V is TRBV15; tentatively, D is TRBD1 (6 bases). The V end was cut by 3 bases, the J end by 2 bases, with 8 bases between. There are 13 residues in the CDR3. Germline V gene lookup returns CDR1 LNHNV and CDR2 YYDKDF (reference sequence). The CDR3 nucleotides read TGTGCCACCAGCAGGACAGGACCCTACGAGCAGTACTTC. It is translated as CATSRTGPYEQYF.

The chain uses TRBV11-2 and TRBJ1-5, with 8 bases identical to TRBD1. Unmatched junction bases numbered 5, after V lost 3 bases and J lost 4 bases. The CDR3 is 15 residues long. Germline CDR1 SGHAT, CDR2 FQNNGV. CDR3 bases: TGTGCCAGCAGCTTGATTCGACAGGGGAATCAGCCCCAGCATTTT. This gives the protein CASSLIRQGNQPQHF.

This chain uses TRBV4-1 with TRBJ2-7, with 7 bases that match TRBD1. Trimming cost V 0 bases and J 5 bases; bases outside gene matches: 7. There are 15 residues in the CDR3. CDR1 is MGHRA and CDR2 is YSYEKL in the germline V gene. The CDR3 loop is CASSQEATGSHEQYF. DNA for the CDR3: TGCGCCAGCAGCCAAGAAGCGACAGGGAGCCACGAGCAGTACTTC.

The CDR3 region is CASSIDRSMNTEAFF. Written as DNA, the CDR3 is TGTGCCAGTAGTATAGACAGGTCCATGAACACTGAAGCTTTCTTT. The J gene is TRBJ1-1, the V gene TRBV19; D remains unclear. The V gene lost 0 bases and the J gene lost 0 bases, with 8 bases spanning the gap. CDR3 size: 15 residues. CDR1 is LNHDA and CDR2 is SQIVND in the germline V gene (reference sequence). Drawing the rest from reference TRBV19 and TRBJ1-1, the complete variable domain is DGGITQSPKYLFRKEGQNVTLSCEQNLNHDAMYWYRQDPGQGLRLIYYSQIVNDFQKGDIAEGYSVSREKKESFPLTVTSAQKNPTAFYLCASSIDRSMNTEAFFGQGTRLTVV.

The chain is built from TRBV11-2 and TRBJ1-1, with D possibly being TRBD1 (6 bases). Per the germline V gene, CDR1 is SGHAT and CDR2 is FQNNGV. V was clipped by 5 bases and J by 1 base, with 17 bases between them. The CDR3 contains 16 residues. The CDR3 loop reads CASSDLWDKRNTEAFF. CDR3 in DNA: TGTGCCAGCAGCGATCTCTGGGACAAAAGGAACACTGAAGCTTTCTTT.

The CDR3 DNA sequence: TGCAGCGTTGGGGACAGGGGGAGGAACATTCAGTACTTC. This codes for CSVGDRGRNIQYF. The chain uses TRBV29-1 and TRBJ2-4; 11 nucleotides align to TRBD1. Germline V gene lookup returns CDR1 SQVTM and CDR2 ANQGSEA. Unmatched junction bases numbered 3, after V lost 4 bases and J lost 7 bases. The CDR3 sequence is 13 residues long.

CDR3 residues: CASSRDDRGPTGTSGWSSYNEQFF. Here the CDR3 DNA reads TGCGCCAGCAGTCGAGATGACAGGGGTCCAACCGGGACTAGCGGTTGGAGCTCCTACAATGAGCAGTTCTTC. J is TRBJ2-1 and V is TRBV23-1; 11 bases fit TRBD2. TRBV23-1 qualifies as an ORF whose function is uncertain. The CDR3 is made up of 24 amino acids. Unmatched junction bases numbered 26, after V lost 4 bases and J lost 0 bases.

The V call is TRBV28, the J call TRBJ2-5, with 9 nucleotides matching TRBD2. The CDR3 has 11 amino acids. After removal of 9 bases from V and 13 bases from J, the junction contained 9 bases not matched to a gene. Looked up from germline, CDR1 is MDHEN and CDR2 is SYDVKM. The CDR3 DNA reads as TGTGCCAGTAGGAGGAGGACTAGCGCGTACTTC. Encoded protein: CASRRRTSAYF.

This chain's CDR3 is CASSEITGGDGYTF. CDR3 nucleotides: TGTGCCAGCAGCGAAATTACAGGGGGCGATGGCTACACCTTC. V gene TRBV27 combines with J gene TRBJ1-2; 9 positions agree with TRBD1. Germline V CDR1 and CDR2: MNHEY, SMNVEV (reference sequence). V shed 6 bases and J 6 bases; nucleotides not matched to a gene: 8. This CDR3 comprises 14 residues.

About this clone itself: Compared with germline, one end of the junction differs, possibly owing to a read error. The chain uses TRBV27 and TRBJ2-7; 7 bases agree with TRBD1. The CDR3 runs to 13 residues. Per germline, CDR1 MNHEY and CDR2 SMNVEV (reference sequence). CDR3 region: CASRHRGSYERYF. The CDR3 nucleotides read TGTGCCAGCAGACACAGGGGCTCCTACGAGCGGTACTTC.

This chain joins TRBV7-6 and TRBJ2-1, with 7 bases aligning to TRBD2. The length of the CDR3 is 14 residues. Losses at the gene ends were 4 bases for V and 7 bases for J; bases not matched to a gene: 7. Germline V gene sequence: CDR1 SGHVS, CDR2 FNYEAQ. The CDR3 coding sequence is TGTGCCAGCAGCTCCTCCCCCGGGGGGAATGAGCAGTTCTTC. Residues: CASSSSPGGNEQFF.

This clone occurred once. The V and J genes are TRBV7-5 and TRBJ2-5; the table's D call, TRBD1, was not checked against the DNA. The last part of the DNA fits TRBJ2-7 better; the J call may be wrong. TRBV7-5 is a pseudogene. The CDR3 is made up of 11 amino acids. The CDR3 DNA sequence: TGTGTCAGAAGACAGGGTTTCGAGCAGTACTTC. Its translation is CVRRQGFEQYF.